One and the same sample provided the 6 T cell receptor beta chains below, sequenced in a study of OX40 agonist ivuxolimab in advanced cancers. This table comes from immunoSEQ multiplex PCR, and its TCRdb copy is limited to in-frame clones, with some not included. The table lists tens of thousands of clones, about 92% of them singletons. This sample comprised CD4+ or CD8+ T cells sorted from blood, obtained in a trial of the OX40 agonist ivuxolimab. The receptors originated from an adult with an advanced solid tumor such as melanoma, head and neck, liver or kidney cancer.

The chain is built from TRBV6-5 and TRBJ2-7; tentative D call: TRBD2 (6 bases). V lost 2 bases to trimming and J lost 0 bases, with 14 bases between them. Germline V gives CDR1 MNHEY, CDR2 SVGAGI. The CDR3 consists of 16 residues. The CDR3 spells CASSYAAGSSSYEQYF. Here the CDR3 DNA reads TGTGCCAGCAGTTACGCCGCGGGGTCGAGCTCCTACGAGCAGTACTTC.

V usage is TRBV11-3 and J usage is TRBJ1-1; TRBD1 aligns across 11 bases. The length of the CDR3 is 15 residues. Germline lookup yields CDR1 SGHNT and CDR2 YENEEA. J lost 2 bases, V lost 1 base, and 0 bases had no gene match. Written as DNA, the CDR3 is TGTGCCAGCAGCTTAGGGACAGGGGGCAACACTGAAGCTTTCTTT. Amino acid sequence: CASSLGTGGNTEAFF.

This clone has only a few counts. The chain is built from TRBV7-6 and TRBJ2-7; the D is unclear. The CDR3 sequence is 12 residues long. The germline CDR1 and CDR2 sequences are SGHVS and FNYEAQ. Trimming took 5 bases from V and 6 from J, leaving 11 bases between them. The CDR3 sequence: CASSPVGLEQYF. CDR3 DNA: TGTGCCAGCAGCCCCGTTGGGCTCGAGCAGTACTTC.

V is TRBV13 and J is TRBJ2-5; 9 bases are shared with TRBD2. Trimming cost V 2 bases and J 5 bases; bases outside gene matches: 9. This CDR3 comprises 16 residues. Germline loops: CDR1 PRHDT, CDR2 FYEKMQ (reference sequence). The CDR3 here is CASSLRLAGSGETQYF. DNA of the CDR3: TGTGCCAGCAGCTTAAGGCTAGCGGGGTCAGGGGAGACCCAGTACTTC.

The V and J genes are TRBV9 and TRBJ2-7; 7 bases line up with TRBD1. There are 14 residues in the CDR3. The ends lost 4 bases at V and 4 bases at J; junction bases unmatched: 8. Germline-derived CDR1 and CDR2 are SGDLS and YYNGEE. The CDR3 DNA follows: TGTGCCAGCAGCCCTGGGACAGACGGTTACGAGCAGTACTTC. Translated, it gives CASSPGTDGYEQYF. Using reference TRBV9 and TRBJ2-7 for the parts outside the CDR3, the full variable domain is DSGVTQTPKHLITATGQRVTLRCSPRSGDLSVYWYQQSLDQGLQFLIQYYNGEERAKGNILERFSAQQFPDLHSELNLSSLELGDSALYFCASSPGTDGYEQYFGPGTRLTVT.

The chain uses TRBV13 and TRBJ2-1; no clear D gene. V shed 3 bases and J shed 1 base, with 7 bases lying between them. Germline V gene sequence: CDR1 PRHDT, CDR2 FYEKMQ (reference sequence). The CDR3 extends over 14 amino acids. CDR3 loop: CASSFGSSYNEQFF. The CDR3 nucleotides are TGTGCCAGCAGCTTTGGATCTTCCTACAATGAGCAGTTCTTC. Filled out from reference TRBV13 and TRBJ2-1, the complete variable domain reads AAGVIQSPRHLIKEKRETATLKCYPIPRHDTVYWYQQGPGQDPQFLISFYEKMQSDKGSIPDRFSAQQFSDYHSELNMSSLELGDSALYFCASSFGSSYNEQFFGPGTRLTVL.